A selection of T cell receptor beta chains follows, all from one sample in a study of control samples from healthy donors and cancer patients. The protocol was immunoSEQ multiplex PCR, while the TCRdb copy is restricted to in-frame clones and leaves out a portion. The sample lists 70,000 to 100,000 clones; 91% were seen once. The source material was blood. These receptors were collected from a man over 45 in good health. Each CDR3 is given with its conserved first and last residue. The D gene is left open where the match is weak. Size tells how often a clone was seen (once, few, many) or the class of an expanded clone, and some rows leave it out.

cdr3_aa cdr3_nt v_call d_call j_call clone_size cdr3_length
CASSPGGGSTIYF TGTGCCAGTAGCCCAGGGGGGGGGAGCACCATATATTTT TRBV19 TRBD1 TRBJ1-3 few 13
CASSPSLRQPSSFHGYTF TGTGCCAGCTCACCATCCCTTCGGCAGCCCAGTTCCTTCCATGGCTACACCTTC TRBV18 . TRBJ1-2 . 18
CASSATYFVPQPISEAFF TGTGCCAGCAGTGCAACTTACTTCGTGCCCCAGCCAATTTCCGAAGCTTTCTTT TRBV21-1 . TRBJ1-1 . 18
CASKGSEYTEAFF TGCGCCAGCAAAGGTTCAGAATACACTGAAGCTTTCTTT TRBV10-1 . TRBJ1-1 once 13
CASSDGAQAFF TGTGCCAGCAGTGACGGGGCCCAAGCTTTCTTT TRBV6-4 . TRBJ1-1 . 11
CAFTQGMVLLYYGYTF TGTGCCTTTACACAGGGAATGGTTCTGCTTTACTATGGCTACACCTTC TRBV30 . TRBJ1-2 . 16
CASRRGFLGYGYTF TGTGCCAGCAGACGGGGATTCTTGGGTTATGGCTACACCTTC TRBV6-5 . TRBJ1-2 . 14
CASSLGGLRGETQYF TGTGCCAGCAGCTTAGGGGGTCTGAGGGGAGAGACCCAGTACTTC TRBV7-2 . TRBJ2-5 . 15
CSVKTVMNTEAFF TGCAGCGTCAAGACAGTCATGAACACTGAAGCTTTCTTT TRBV29-1 . TRBJ1-1 . 13
CAISEPGQGILDEQYF TGTGCCATCAGTGAGCCGGGACAGGGGATATTGGACGAGCAGTACTTC TRBV10-3 TRBD1 TRBJ2-7 . 16
CAISDASDTEAFF TGTGCCATCAGTGACGCGTCCGACACTGAAGCTTTCTTT TRBV10-3 . TRBJ1-1 . 13
CASSPPGPRKETQYF TGTGCCAGCAGCCCCCCGGGACCGAGAAAAGAGACCCAGTACTTC TRBV25-1 . TRBJ2-5 . 15
CASSLAGKLFF TGCGCCAGCAGCTTGGCCGGAAAACTGTTTTTT TRBV5-1 . TRBJ1-4 . 11
CASRAWGGNGSPLHF TGTGCCAGCAGAGCCTGGGGGGGCAATGGCTCACCCCTCCACTTT TRBV27 . TRBJ1-6 . 15
CASSPRDTYNEQFF TGTGCCAGCAGCCCTCGGGACACCTACAATGAGCAGTTCTTC TRBV3-1/TRBV3-2 . TRBJ2-1 . 14
CSVVSRAGGYTF TGCAGCGTTGTTAGCAGGGCGGGTGGCTACACCTTC TRBV29-1 . TRBJ1-2 . 12
CASSEGEGQPQHF TGTGCCAGCAGTGAGGGGGAGGGTCAGCCCCAGCATTTT TRBV6-4 . TRBJ1-5 . 13
CASSPDQVLTEAFF TGTGCCAGCTCACCAGATCAGGTTCTCACTGAAGCTTTCTTT TRBV18 . TRBJ1-1 . 14
CASGGQDYEQYF TGTGCCAGCGGTGGACAGGACTACGAGCAGTACTTC TRBV7-9 TRBD1 TRBJ2-7 . 12
CASSYSWTSGASRDTQYF TGTGCCAGCAGTTACTCCTGGACTAGCGGGGCTTCTAGGGATACGCAGTATTTT TRBV6-2/TRBV6-3 TRBD2 TRBJ2-3 once 18
CASSEWGARTDTQYF TGCGCCAGCAGTGAGTGGGGGGCCCGCACAGATACGCAGTATTTT TRBV10-1 . TRBJ2-3 . 15
CASSFGGYTEAFF TGTGCCAGCAGCTTCGGGGGTTACACTGAAGCTTTCTTT TRBV7-2 . TRBJ1-1 . 13